Only a few counts were recorded for the clone carrying this TCR beta chain. The antigen is undetermined. Template-switching 5'RACE yielded the TCR cDNA; a universal primer site and UMIs were added in the process. TCRdb reanalysed the 5' RACE reads using MiXCR and keeps one entry per CDR3 protein. The sample yields some 240,000 distinct CDR3 sequences, roughly 3.5% seen once. The sample is drawn from a study of T cells after yellow fever vaccination. Overall study results and limits: Repertoires sorted by FACS could include abundant clonotypes that are contaminants from the bulk population.

The sequence derives from a man younger than 35 who received the YFV17D yellow fever vaccine. Sample: PBMCs, taken 15 days after the yellow fever booster vaccination.

CDR3 nucleotides: TGTGCCAGCAGTAAGCAGCCGAACACTGAAGCTTTCTTT. This sequence encodes CASSKQPNTEAFF. The genes are TRBV6-2 or TRBV6-3 and TRBJ1-1; D remains unclear. This CDR3 contains 13 residues. Germline CDR1 reads MNHEY; CDR2 reads SVGEGT. V was cut by 5 bases and J by 1 base, with 8 bases left in between.